This TCR beta chain was documented in a study of cytomegalovirus exposure and HLA in healthy donors. Whole-study findings and limits: Exclusion as indistinguishable affected some V segments, including TRBV6-2 and TRBV6-3.

Regarding this clone: Its specificity is not known.

Germline loops: CDR1 SNHLY, CDR2 FYNNEI. Trimming took 4 bases from V and 10 from J; bases not matched to a gene: 7. The CDR3 has 13 amino acids. PCR used 60 Vbeta primers and 13 Jbeta primers. TCRdb's table, derived via immunoSEQ multiplex PCR, lists solely in-frame clones and lacks some. The data contain around 150,000 clones, roughly 63% of them singletons. V and J are TRBV2 and TRBJ2-1; TRBD2 matches 7 bases. This receptor was taken from a woman between 55 and 75 years old in good health and CMV-seropositive. Sequencing input: PBMCs. DNA for the CDR3: TGTGCCAGCAGTGGAGAGACTAGCCTAGAGCAGTTCTTC. Its protein is CASSGETSLEQFF.